This TCR beta chain is drawn from a study of graft-versus-host responses after intestinal transplantation (dated by TCRdb to about 2021). About the study as a whole: The transplants that recipients received were multivisceral, liver-intestinal, or isolated intestinal. Every recipient was given anti-thymocyte globulin induction, followed by around three years of maintenance tacrolimus and steroids. After intestinal transplantation, graft-versus-host and host-versus-graft alloreactive T cell clones in the graft, circulation and bone marrow were tracked using bulk TCR-beta CDR3 sequencing. To identify alloreactive clones, pre-transplant mixed lymphocyte reaction products were sequenced and compared with unstimulated pre-transplant donor and recipient T cells. The cohort enrolled 20 to 30 intestinal transplant recipients, one of whom was a retransplant, and 3 patients without pretransplant specimens were excluded. Donor T cell macrochimerism was defined as a peak of at least 4% donor T cells among recipient peripheral blood mononuclear cells. Samples from three later patients were sequenced in-house on an Illumina MiSeq with MiXCR processing rather than by the commercial service. What the authors observed across the whole study: GvH clones were detected in recipient bone marrow, and some appeared earlier in ileal mucosa or blood, consistent with an intestinal mucosal origin. The conclusions were limited by the relatively low number and heterogeneity of the intestinal transplant patients. Early after transplant, peak levels of circulating GvH clones were associated with declines in HvG clones. In the allografts of patients with donor T cell macrochimerism, GvH to HvG T cell clonal ratios were high.

To isolate intraepithelial and lamina propria lymphocytes from graft specimens, dithiothreitol, EDTA incubations and collagenase D digestion were used. Serial intestinal graft biopsy specimens collected up to 600 days after transplant underwent bulk TCR-beta sequencing. As for this clone: Its antigen is still unknown. Nothing much larger sits one base from this clone, and base qualities are not available.

Taken from the germline V gene, the CDR1 and CDR2 loops are SGHTA and FQGTGA. The trim is 6 bases for V and 10 bases for J, with a gap of 7 bases between the germline ends. The CDR3, cysteine through phenylalanine, is 9 amino acids long. The sequence is cut down to CDR3 DNA, 27 bases in frame from base 1. Library preparation used the immunoSEQ multiplex PCR assay. For most patients, high-throughput TCR-beta CDR3 sequencing of genomic DNA was performed by Adaptive Biotechnologies. Per the original workflow: Adaptive's ImmunoSEQ software supplied the TCR sequencing data for more than 15 patients, while MiXCR and VDJtools were used to process a few other patients. CDR3 nucleotide sequences shared between donor and recipient were removed because their origin could not be assigned. To count as alloreactive, a clone needed at least 2-fold expansion over unstimulated cells and a minimum CFSE-low frequency of 0.002% (template counts) or 0.001% (read counts). Mappable clones were those detected in sequenced pre-transplant spleen, lymph node, or MLR CFSE-low populations of the donor or recipient. The cumulative frequency of alloreactive clones was calculated as a percentage of all sequences, weighted by copy number. The table was pulled from immuneACCESS by TCRdb, which kept in-frame rearrangements only. Such tables lose some clones; where checked, under half of the loss comes from unresolved V genes, and the rest has no known cause. D and trimming were read from the DNA, whereas the V and J calls and clone size are those reported in that table. Counted in this sample were more than 15,000 clones; over 70% of them appeared once. Together, the top ten hold roughly 8% of the sample.

Source: ileum tissue, taken roughly 450 days after intestinal transplant. The rearranged segments are TRBV7-3 and TRBJ2-7, with the D gene call left open. The sequence was obtained from a human patient who received an intestinal transplant, so some T cells may come from the graft donor. The CDR3 reads as follows: CASSSGQYF. The DNA is TGTGCCAGCAGTTCGGGCCAGTACTTC.